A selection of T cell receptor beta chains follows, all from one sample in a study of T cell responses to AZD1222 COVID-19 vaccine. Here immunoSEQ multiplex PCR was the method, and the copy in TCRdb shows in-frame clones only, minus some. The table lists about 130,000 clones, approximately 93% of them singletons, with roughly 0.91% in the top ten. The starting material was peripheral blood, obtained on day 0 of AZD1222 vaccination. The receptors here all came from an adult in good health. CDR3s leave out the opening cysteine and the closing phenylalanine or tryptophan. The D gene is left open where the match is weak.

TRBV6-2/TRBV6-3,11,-,ASSYSGGTEAF
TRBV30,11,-,AWSVPRVTEAF
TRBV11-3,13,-,ASSPRGAGRNEQF
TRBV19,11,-,ASSRALNQPQH
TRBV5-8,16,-,ASSLAGHRVYSGNTIY
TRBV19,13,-,ASSAFIGRNQPQH
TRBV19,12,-,ASIGRSRGTEAF
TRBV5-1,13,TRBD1,ASSLDGTAGRWAF
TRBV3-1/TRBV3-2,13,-,ASSHRLDRRDTQY
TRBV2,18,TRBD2,ASSGRTSGGATGFTDTQY